This TCR beta chain was recovered during a study of T-cell memory formation after mild COVID-19. Via MiXCR, TCRdb re-called the 5' RACE reads, giving one row per CDR3 protein. The sample lists around 29,000 distinct CDR3 sequences; 12% were seen once. This clonotype was counted many times. The germline V and J ends were trimmed by 3 bases and 2 bases, with 10 bases remaining between them. In germline, CDR1 is LNHNV, CDR2 YYDKDF (reference sequence). The CDR3 length is 15 residues. The sequencing input was PBMCs or a T cell subset sorted from them (not recorded which). This clonotype originated in an adult woman who had mild COVID-19 (a few samples of this study predate the infection). Cell type and time point are not known. The rearrangement joins TRBV15 to TRBJ2-2; D perhaps matches TRBD1 (6 bases). This chain's CDR3 is CATSRRQANTGELFF. In DNA, the CDR3 is TGTGCCACCAGCAGGCGACAGGCTAACACCGGGGAGCTGTTTTTT.